This TCR beta chain was profiled in a study of vaccination effects on CD4 cells after COVID-19. At the level of the study: Before sequencing, viral peptide pools were used by the ViraFEST assay to expand antigen-specific CD4+ T cells.

Study outcomes and limitations: Both infection-induced and vaccine-induced clones contracted markedly at late post-vaccination timepoints.

About this clone itself: What it binds is not known.

The culture ran for approximately 10 days, and then CD4+ T cells were isolated. SARS-CoV-2 infection was confirmed by PCR in the person between March and December 2020. Two-dose BNT162b2 or mRNA-1273 vaccination was given to participants. It was on days 3 and 7 that half the medium was replaced with IL-2 medium. Sequencing used immunoSEQ multiplex PCR; TCRdb keeps in-frame clones, though not all of them. The sample records tens of thousands of clones, around 70% being singletons. Germline V gene data show CDR1 as MNHEY and CDR2 as SVGAGI. The length of the CDR3 is 15 residues. Trimming pared 2 bases from V and 2 bases from J, leaving 12 bases between.

Sequences were derived from CD4+ T cells from PBMCs cultured without peptide, sampled after COVID-19 vaccination. The receptor's source is a human donor who had a prior SARS-CoV-2 infection. The V call is TRBV6-5, the J call TRBJ1-1, with no clear D. CDR3 sequence reads: CASSYPPGLNTEAFF. In DNA, the CDR3 is TGTGCCAGCAGTTACCCTCCCGGGCTCAACACTGAAGCTTTCTTT.